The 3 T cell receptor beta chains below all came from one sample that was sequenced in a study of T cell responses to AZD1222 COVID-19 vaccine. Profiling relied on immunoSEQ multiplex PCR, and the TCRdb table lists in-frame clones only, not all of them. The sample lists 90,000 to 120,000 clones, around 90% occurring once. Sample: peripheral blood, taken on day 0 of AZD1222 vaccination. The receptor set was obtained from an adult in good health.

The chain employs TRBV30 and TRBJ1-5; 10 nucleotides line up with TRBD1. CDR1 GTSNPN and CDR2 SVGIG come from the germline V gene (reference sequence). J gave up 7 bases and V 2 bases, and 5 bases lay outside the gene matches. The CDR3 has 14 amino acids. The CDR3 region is CAWSTGQGIQPQHF. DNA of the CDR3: TGTGCCTGGAGTACGGGACAGGGGATCCAGCCCCAGCATTTT.

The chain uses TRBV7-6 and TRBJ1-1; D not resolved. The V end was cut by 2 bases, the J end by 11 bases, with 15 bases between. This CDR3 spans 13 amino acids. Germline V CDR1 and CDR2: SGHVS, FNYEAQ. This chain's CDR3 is CASSLTHRGEAFF. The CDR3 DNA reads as TGTGCCAGCAGCTTAACCCACCGCGGGGAGGCTTTCTTT.

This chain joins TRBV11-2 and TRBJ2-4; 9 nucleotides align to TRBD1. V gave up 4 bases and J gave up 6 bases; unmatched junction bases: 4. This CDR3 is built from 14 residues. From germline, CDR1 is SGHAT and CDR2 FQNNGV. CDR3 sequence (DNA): TGTGCCAGCAGCTGGACGGACAGGGGAAACATTCAGTACTTC. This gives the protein CASSWTDRGNIQYF.